This T cell receptor beta chain originates from a study of control samples from healthy donors and cancer patients (dated by TCRdb to the early 2020s). The germline V gene (reference sequence) provides CDR1 SEHNR and CDR2 FQNEAQ. V ends up 1 base short and J 5 bases short, with an unmatched junction base count of 2. CDR3 length: 15 amino acids, cysteine to phenylalanine. Here the CDR3 DNA is all that survives: 45 bases in frame from base 1. In its sample, this clone was seen a few times. Its antigen remains undetermined. No per-base quality is available; no much larger clone lies one base away. The receptor library was made with the immunoSEQ multiplex PCR assay. Not all clones reach the TCRdb copy of this immuneACCESS table, which keeps in-frame sequences only. Checked studies attribute under half of the gap to unresolved V genes and leave the rest unexplained. Recorded for this sample are 150,000 or so clones; around nine tenths of them occurred a single time. The leading ten clones occupy 1.5% to 2% of the sample.

This receptor was taken from a man in his late teens or twenties in good health. The sequence joins TRBV7-9 to TRBJ1-4, with 9 central nucleotides matching TRBD1. Source material: blood. The CDR3 is CASSLGTGVNEKLFF. At the DNA level, the sequence is TGTGCCAGCAGCTTAGGGACAGGGGTAAATGAAAAACTGTTTTTT. Extended through the reference TRBV7-9 and TRBJ1-4 proteins, this CDR3 yields the full variable domain: DTGVSQNPRHKITKRGQNVTFRCDPISEHNRLYWYRQTLGQGPEFLTYFQNEAQLEKSRLLSDRFSAERPKGSFSTLEIQRTEQGDSAMYLCASSLGTGVNEKLFFGSGTQLSVL.